The sequence of this TCR beta chain was determined in a study of blood T cell repertoires in COVID-19. Overall study: Some COVID-19 samples were acute and others convalescent; all came from the United States, Italy and Spain. PBMCs, B-cell-depleted T cells, or T cells were the source of the cDNA or gDNA that made up the material.

This clone was seen a handful of times. Per the authors' pipeline: Estimated nucleated cell counts came from reference gene primer amplification. Profiling relied on immunoSEQ multiplex PCR, and the TCRdb table lists in-frame clones only, not all of them. D and trimming were read from the DNA, whereas the V and J calls and clone size are those reported in that table. The sample gives tens of thousands of clones, around nine tenths of which show up once; about 12% is in the top ten. The germline V and J ends were trimmed by 0 bases and 3 bases, with 15 bases remaining between them. Germline V lookup: CDR1 MGHRA, CDR2 YSYEKL. The CDR3 runs 17 residues.

The sequenced sample consisted of peripheral blood. This chain links TRBV4-1 with TRBJ1-3, with a weak D call TRBD1 (6 bases). The sequence derives from a man in his sixties with active COVID-19. The CDR3 DNA sequence: TGCGCCAGCAGCCAAGAGAATCCAGGGGTATTTGGAAACACCATATATTTT. Translated: CASSQENPGVFGNTIYF.